The T cell receptor (beta chain) under discussion was sequenced for a study of shared clonotypes between healthy human individuals. Study information: Each donor's CD8 memory used one plate, CD8 naive two, each CD4 subset three.

As for this clone: What it recognizes is unknown.

Some clones are missing from TCRdb's copy, which holds only in-frame ones; the method was immunoSEQ multiplex PCR. Of around 1.4 million clones in the sample, 97% to 99% were seen once. Trimming removed 2 bases at V and 6 bases at J, with 14 bases between. Looked up from germline, CDR1 is MNHNS and CDR2 is SASEGT. The CDR3 contains 15 residues. Study-wide points: Few donors limited the genetic and exposure-history diversity represented.

Donors comprised only Caucasian adults living in Nashville, Tennessee. The sample was naive CD4+ T cells sorted from blood. Subset of the sample: CD45RA+ positively selected. The chain employs TRBV6-1 and TRBJ1-5, with D perhaps matching TRBD1 (6 bases). This TCR was sampled from a man aged 30-40 years in good health. CDR3 region: CASSELLRGVQPQHF. The CDR3 DNA follows: TGTGCCAGCAGTGAACTCCTCAGGGGCGTTCAGCCCCAGCATTTT.